The TCR beta chain described here comes from a study of cytomegalovirus exposure and HLA in healthy donors. This clone was counted only a few times. The germline V gene has CDR1 MGHRA and CDR2 YSYEKL. The CDR3 is made up of 16 amino acids. Trimming shortened V by 3 bases and J by 0 bases, and 13 bases separated the two germline ends. This PCR relied on a set of 60 Vbeta primers and 13 Jbeta primers. Produced via immunoSEQ multiplex PCR; TCRdb's table is partial and in-frame only. Of some 76,000 clones listed, 86% are singletons. The TCR comes from a woman aged 25 to 39 in good health and CMV-seronegative. The chain employs TRBV4-1 and TRBJ2-3, with TRBD2 as a possible D gene (5 bases). Sequencing was carried out using PBMCs. CDR3 region: CASSQGGQTSTDTQYF. CDR3 nucleotides: TGCGCCAGCAGCCAGGGCGGGCAGACTAGCACAGATACGCAGTATTTT.